Following are 21 T cell receptor beta chains from one sample sequenced in a study of breast tumors, draining lymph nodes, adjacent tissues. MiXCR was run by TCRdb on the multiplex PCR reads, yielding one entry per CDR3 protein. Of more than 85,000 distinct CDR3 sequences in the sample, over 20% were seen once. Samples came from axillary lymph nodes draining the breast cancer. The specimen sequenced was axillary lymph node tissue. The receptors were sampled from a female donor with breast cancer. Some clones in this sample may be carry-over from other donors' samples.

The sample holds a few counts of this clonotype. This CDR3 reads CASSPRDRGNSPLHF. As DNA, the CDR3 is TGTGCCAGCTCACCTCGGGACAGGGGTAATTCACCCCTCCACTTT. The chain is built from TRBV18 and TRBJ1-6; 10 bases map to TRBD1. Germline V gene data show CDR1 as KGHSH and CDR2 as LQKENI. The CDR3 runs 15 residues. V was clipped by 3 bases and J by 6 bases; unmatched bases: 2.

The sample holds many counts of this clonotype. J is TRBJ2-1 and V is TRBV5-4; 7 positions agree with TRBD2. The CDR3 contains 19 residues. CDR1 is SGHNT, CDR2 YYREEE, per germline (reference sequence). V dropped 1 base and J dropped 0; count of bases not matched to a gene: 13. The CDR3 DNA follows: TGTGCCAGCAGCTTGTGGGGCGGGAGCGCGTTTAGCTCCTACAATGAGCAGTTCTTC. Translating it yields CASSLWGGSAFSSYNEQFF.

This clonotype was counted many times. The V and J genes are TRBV20-1 and TRBJ1-3; D unresolved. The V end was cut by 6 bases, the J end by 0 bases, with 9 bases between. The germline V gene encodes CDR1 DFQATT and CDR2 SNEGSKA (reference sequence). The CDR3 extends over 13 amino acids. The CDR3 sequence is CSAKEGSGNTIYF. In DNA, the CDR3 is TGCAGTGCCAAGGAGGGCTCTGGAAACACCATATATTTT.

In this sample, this clonotype turned up many times. The chain joins TRBV20-1 to TRBJ2-2, with D hard to call. This CDR3 is built from 15 residues. V lost 3 bases and J lost 6, with 17 bases in between. Looked up from germline, CDR1 is DFQATT and CDR2 is SNEGSKA (reference sequence). The CDR3: CSASHGKVSAGELFF. CDR3 nucleotides: TGCAGTGCTAGCCATGGGAAGGTTTCGGCCGGGGAGCTGTTTTTT.

The chain joins TRBV27 to TRBJ1-2, with D perhaps matching TRBD1 (6 bases). CDR3 length equals 15 residues. CDR1 and CDR2 (germline): MNHEY, SMNVEV (reference sequence). Trimming took off 0 bases at V and 8 bases at J, with 16 bases between the two ends. The CDR3, as DNA: TGTGCCAGCAGTTTATCGGCTGGCAGGGGAGGCGGCTACACCTTC. It encodes CASSLSAGRGGGYTF.

This clonotype showed up many times. The chain uses TRBV7-6 and TRBJ2-3, with D possibly being TRBD2 (5 bases). V shed 5 bases and J shed 2 bases, with 8 bases lying between them. The CDR3 is 13 amino acids. Germline V gene lookup returns CDR1 SGHVS and CDR2 FNYEAQ. CDR3 in DNA: TGTGCCAGCAGCGGCCGGGACACAGATACGCAGTATTTT. Its protein product is CASSGRDTDTQYF.

Remarks on this clonotype: A much larger clone sits a single nucleotide away, making a read error possible. The chain joins TRBV3-1 to TRBJ1-5; a possible D gene is TRBD1 (6 bases). CDR1 is LGHDT, CDR2 YNNKEL, per germline (reference sequence). The CDR3 runs 14 residues. CDR3 nucleotides: TGTGCCAACAGCCAAGAAACAGGGAATCAGCCCCAGCATTTT. Amino acid sequence: CANSQETGNQPQHF.

The chain couples TRBV30 to TRBJ2-3, with 9 bases fitting TRBD1. Germline-derived CDR1 and CDR2 are GTSNPN and SVGIG (reference sequence). Trimming at V came to 2 bases and at J to 3 bases, leaving 6 bases not matched to a gene. The length of the CDR3 is 15 residues. CDR3 nucleotide sequence: TGTGCCTGGAGTTTAAAGACAGGGGGGACAGATACGCAGTATTTT. Its protein is CAWSLKTGGTDTQYF. Supplemented by reference TRBV30 and TRBJ2-3, the full variable domain reads SQTIHQWPATLVQPVGSPLSLECTVEGTSNPNLYWYRQAAGRGLQLLFYSVGIGQISSEVPQNLSASRPQDRQFILSSKKLLLSDSGFYLCAWSLKTGGTDTQYFGPGTRLTVL.

This clonotype was observed a few times. CDR3 protein: CASSDGRAGYTF. Written as DNA, the CDR3 is TGTGCCAGCAGTGATGGAAGGGCTGGCTACACCTTC. The genes are TRBV6-4 and TRBJ1-2; D not resolved. Trimming took off 3 bases at V and 7 bases at J, with 9 bases between the two ends. Germline-derived CDR1 and CDR2 are MRHNA and SNTAGT. The CDR3 is 12 amino acids.

This clonotype was seen at least ten times. This chain joins TRBV20-1 and TRBJ2-3; D might be TRBD2 (6 bases). CDR1 is DFQATT, CDR2 SNEGSKA, per germline (reference sequence). The CDR3 is 15 residues long. The V and J ends lost 5 bases and 1 base respectively, with 16 bases between them. For the CDR3, the DNA is TGCAGTGCTCGGGATCGGGAGAAGGGCACAGATACGCAGTATTTT. Translated, it gives CSARDREKGTDTQYF.

This clonotype showed up many times. This sequence joins TRBV12-3 or TRBV12-4 and TRBJ2-2; tentative D call: TRBD2 (5 bases). The V and J ends lost 4 bases and 4 bases respectively, with 10 bases between them. There are 14 residues in the CDR3. CDR3 in amino acids: CASSSSGLTGELFF. The CDR3 nucleotides read TGTGCCAGCAGTTCCAGCGGTCTCACCGGGGAGCTGTTTTTT.

In this sample, this clonotype turned up many times. V usage is TRBV6-1 and J usage is TRBJ2-7, with D unresolved. The germline V and J ends were trimmed by 2 bases and 0 bases, with 8 bases remaining between them. The CDR3 loop spans 14 amino acids. The germline V gene has CDR1 MNHNS and CDR2 SASEGT. In DNA, the CDR3 is TGTGCCAGCAGTGAATTCGGTAGCTCCTACGAGCAGTACTTC. It encodes CASSEFGSSYEQYF.

In its sample, this clonotype was seen many times. The CDR3 reads CASSISAVDGYTF. CDR3 nucleotides: TGTGCCAGTAGTATCTCGGCAGTGGATGGCTACACCTTC. V usage is TRBV19 and J usage is TRBJ1-2; D is ambiguous. This CDR3 spans 13 amino acids. CDR1 is LNHDA and CDR2 is SQIVND in the germline V gene (reference sequence). V lost 3 bases and J 6 bases, leaving 11 bases between the germline ends.

There are many counts of this clonotype. The V call is TRBV6-5, the J call TRBJ1-2, with 9 bases identical to TRBD1. Germline V lookup: CDR1 MNHEY, CDR2 SVGAGI. This CDR3 region has 15 residues. J gave up 5 bases and V 6 bases, and 10 bases lay outside the gene matches. CDR3 loop: CASSPYRDRVYGYTF. In DNA form, the CDR3 reads TGTGCCAGCAGCCCCTACCGGGACAGGGTTTATGGCTACACCTTC.

This clonotype was seen only a few times. The chain is built from TRBV6-1 and TRBJ2-3, with TRBD1 matching 9 bases. Germline CDR1 MNHNS, CDR2 SASEGT. J was trimmed by 4 bases and V by 5 bases; bases with no gene match: 7. The CDR3 has 15 residues. This CDR3 reads CASSSGTGRADTQYF. The CDR3, as DNA: TGTGCCAGCAGTTCAGGGACAGGGCGCGCAGATACGCAGTATTTT.

The chain combines TRBV19 with TRBJ1-1, with TRBD1 matching over 9 bases. V shed 4 bases and J 4 bases; nucleotides not matched to a gene: 1. The germline V gene encodes CDR1 LNHDA and CDR2 SQIVND (reference sequence). CDR3 size: 13 residues. Written as DNA, the CDR3 is TGTGCCAGTAGTACGACAGGGGGCACTGAAGCTTTCTTT. Its protein is CASSTTGGTEAFF.

A word on this clonotype: One base away lies a much larger clone, so this may be a sequencing read error. The chain joins TRBV19 to TRBJ2-7; D is possibly TRBD2 (5 bases). Germline V lookup: CDR1 LNHDA, CDR2 SQIVND (reference sequence). This CDR3 has 12 residues. The CDR3 bases are TGTGCCAGTAGTATGAGAGGGTACGCGCAGTACTTC. It yields the protein CASSMRGYAQYF.

This clonotype was counted only a few times. This rearrangement joins TRBV6-1 to TRBJ1-2; 9 positions match TRBD1. With V trimmed by 7 bases and J by 4 bases, 10 bases remained unmatched. CDR1 is MNHNS, CDR2 SASEGT, per germline. This CDR3 comprises 15 residues. In DNA form, the CDR3 reads TGTGCCAGCAAGTCCGGGACAGGGAAGGGCTATGGCTACACCTTC. It specifies CASKSGTGKGYGYTF.

This clonotype was recorded many times. The chain carries TRBV12-3 or TRBV12-4 and TRBJ2-7; TRBD1 aligns across 8 bases. The CDR3 consists of 18 residues. With 3 bases clipped from V and 3 bases from J, the junction kept 16 bases outside the gene matches. CDR3 in DNA: TGTGCCAGCAGTTTTGACCAGGGGGTTTCAGGGGGCCGCTACGAGCAGTACTTC. Its translation is CASSFDQGVSGGRYEQYF.

With regard to this clonotype: A much larger clone lies a single base off, so this may be a read error. The chain links TRBV9 to TRBJ2-7; 13 bases are a match to TRBD2. CDR3 length: 16 residues. CDR1 and CDR2 (germline): SGDLS, YYNGEE. V trimming: 0 bases; J trimming: 5 bases; junction bases outside the gene matches: 5. The CDR3 reads CASSVGPGLAGNEQYF. CDR3 nucleotide sequence: TGTGCCAGCAGCGTAGGCCCGGGACTAGCGGGGAACGAGCAGTACTTC. Looking up the rest from reference TRBV9 and TRBJ2-7 gives the full variable domain: DSGVTQTPKHLITATGQRVTLRCSPRSGDLSVYWYQQSLDQGLQFLIQYYNGEERAKGNILERFSAQQFPDLHSELNLSSLELGDSALYFCASSVGPGLAGNEQYFGPGTRLTVT.

This clonotype was detected ten times or more. The chain carries TRBV4-2 and TRBJ2-1; the match to TRBD2 covers 11 bases. With V trimmed by 1 base and J by 3 bases, 2 bases remained unmatched. The CDR3 consists of 16 residues. Germline CDR1 and CDR2: LGHNA and YNFKEQ. The CDR3 region is CASSQGLAGLYNEQFF. The CDR3 DNA reads TGTGCCAGCAGCCAAGGACTAGCGGGGCTCTACAATGAGCAGTTCTTC.